Following are 30 T cell receptor beta chains from one sample sequenced in a study of blood T cells in healthy people across ages. A second PCR of about 7 to 11 cycles used a sample-barcoded 5' primer and a J-beta primer mix. Each CDR3 protein is one row after TCRdb ran MiXCR on the 5' RACE reads. This repertoire shows around 800,000 distinct CDR3 sequences, about 46% found once; its top ten account for 18%. Sequencing used blood. The receptors were gathered from a man at least 80 years old in good health.

This clonotype is a singleton in its sample. The genes are TRBV24-1 and TRBJ1-5, with 7 bases matching TRBD1. CDR1 is KGHDR and CDR2 is SFDVKD in the germline V gene. CDR3 length equals 14 residues. Germline trimming cut 4 bases from V and 6 bases from J; bases unmatched to any gene: 5. The DNA for the CDR3 is TGTGCCACCAGTGAGTCAGGGGGTGGTCAGCCCCAGCATTTT. Its translation is CATSESGGGQPQHF.

As DNA, the CDR3 is TGTGCCAGCAGTGGACAGGATTCGAACACCGGGGAGCTGTTTTTT. Protein: CASSGQDSNTGELFF. This rearrangement joins TRBV6-5 to TRBJ2-2; the match to TRBD1 covers 7 bases. With 5 bases clipped from V and 0 bases from J, the junction kept 3 bases outside the gene matches. This CDR3 is built from 15 residues. CDR1 and CDR2 from the germline V gene are MNHEY and SVGAGI.

The gene calls are TRBV15 and TRBJ2-1, with D unresolved. The CDR3 is made up of 15 amino acids. V dropped 0 bases and J dropped 2 bases, with 8 bases sitting between them. Germline assignment: CDR1 LNHNV and CDR2 YYDKDF (reference sequence). The CDR3 protein is CATSRDKLTYNEQFF. In DNA form, the CDR3 reads TGTGCCACCAGCAGAGACAAGCTGACCTACAATGAGCAGTTCTTC.

This clonotype was seen more than once but under ten times. The chain has TRBV12-3 or TRBV12-4 and TRBJ2-5; D gene unclear. The CDR3 has 15 residues. The V end lost 5 bases, the J end lost 4 bases, and 17 bases lay between the germline ends. The CDR3 protein is CASSLDPARVETQYF. The CDR3 bases are TGTGCCAGCAGTCTGGACCCAGCCCGGGTAGAGACCCAGTACTTC.

The chain carries TRBV28 and TRBJ1-2; no clear D. This CDR3 comprises 15 residues. V lost 3 bases, J lost 0 bases, and 11 bases lay in between. The V gene's germline CDR1 is MDHEN and CDR2 SYDVKM. The CDR3 protein is CASSFRAITNYGYTF. The CDR3, as DNA: TGTGCCAGCAGTTTCCGGGCTATCACTAACTATGGCTACACCTTC.

This sequence joins TRBV15 and TRBJ2-6; no definite D call. Trimming removed 3 bases from V and 0 bases from J, with 9 bases in between. The germline gives CDR1 LNHNV, CDR2 YYDKDF (reference sequence). The CDR3 covers 16 residues. The chain's CDR3 is CATSSFSSSGANVLTF. In DNA form, the CDR3 reads TGTGCCACCAGCAGTTTTTCTAGCTCTGGGGCCAACGTCCTGACTTTC.

The gene calls are TRBV29-1 and TRBJ2-7; D unclear. V was cut by 0 bases and J by 7 bases, with 7 bases left in between. The CDR3 runs to 11 residues. Germline CDR1 is SQVTM and CDR2 is ANQGSEA. The CDR3, as DNA: TGCAGCGTTGAAGAAGGGCAGGAGCAGTACTTC. Its protein product is CSVEEGQEQYF.

The chain employs TRBV18 and TRBJ2-1; no clear D. Between the trimmed V and J ends, which lost 0 bases and 8 bases, there was a span of 14 bases. Per the germline V gene, CDR1 is KGHSH and CDR2 is LQKENI. The CDR3 spans 15 residues. The CDR3 reads CASSPPSGVSDEQFF. The CDR3 coding sequence is TGTGCCAGCTCACCACCGTCAGGAGTTTCCGATGAGCAGTTCTTC.

Written as DNA, the CDR3 is TGCAGCGTTGGGCTAGCGGGAGGGCCGATCCACGAGCAGTACTTC. Protein product: CSVGLAGGPIHEQYF. The chain joins TRBV29-1 to TRBJ2-5, with 12 positions matching TRBD2. Judging by the DNA end, TRBJ2-7 fits better; the J call may be wrong. This CDR3 is built from 15 residues. The V gene's germline CDR1 is SQVTM and CDR2 ANQGSEA.

Regarding this clonotype: Being one base from a much bigger clone, this may be a read error. The chain recombines TRBV19 with TRBJ2-6; D not certain. Per germline, CDR1 LNHDA and CDR2 SQIVND (reference sequence). Deletions cut 2 bases from V and 0 bases from J, with 14 bases between. This CDR3 has 18 amino acids. The CDR3 DNA is TGTGCCAGTAGTATAATCGCCACTGGAAGCTCTGGGGCCAACGTCCTGACTTTC. As protein: CASSIIATGSSGANVLTF.

The chain recombines TRBV27 with TRBJ2-7, with 9 bases that match TRBD1. Germline lookup yields CDR1 MNHEY and CDR2 SMNVEV (reference sequence). This CDR3 is built from 18 residues. Trimming took 2 bases from V and 7 from J; bases not matched to a gene: 18. CDR3 amino acids: CASSLPLAAGTGIKEQYF. The CDR3 DNA reads TGTGCCAGCAGTTTACCGCTTGCGGCCGGGACAGGGATCAAAGAGCAGTACTTC.

Worth noting for this clonotype: Germline is not matched at one junction end, which may reflect a read error. The rearrangement links TRBV29-1 to TRBJ2-3, with TRBD2 identical over 13 bases. The CDR3 has 16 amino acids. Germline assignment: CDR1 SQVTM and CDR2 ANQGSEA. The CDR3 loop reads CSVGPTSGRAADAQYF. Written as DNA, the CDR3 is TGCAGCGTTGGGCCCACTAGCGGGAGGGCCGCAGATGCGCAGTATTTT.

Remarks on this clonotype: Given the absence of the conserved phenylalanine or tryptophan at the CDR3 end, a read error is likely. CDR3 sequence (DNA): TGTGCCAGCAGCGCAACGGGAGGGACCCAGTACTAC. Protein: CASSATGGTQYY. V usage is TRBV6-5 and J usage is TRBJ2-7; 7 nucleotides agree with TRBD2. Gene TRBJ2-5 matches the end of the DNA better, so the J call may be wrong. Germline-derived CDR1 and CDR2 are MNHEY and SVGAGI. This CDR3 has 12 residues.

This clonotype was counted between two and nine times. This chain uses TRBV20-1 with TRBJ1-4; weak D call: TRBD1 (5 bases). Trimming shortened V by 1 base and J by 0 bases, and 12 bases separated the two germline ends. Per germline, CDR1 DFQATT and CDR2 SNEGSKA (reference sequence). This CDR3 is built from 16 residues. CDR3 DNA: TGCAGTGCTAGAGGGGGCAAGCACGCAACTAATGAAAAACTGTTTTTT. It codes for CSARGGKHATNEKLFF.

The V and J genes are TRBV7-2 and TRBJ2-7; either TRBD1 or TRBD2 may fit D (6 bases each). The CDR3 has 13 residues. V lost 6 bases and J lost 7, with 16 bases in between. CDR1 and CDR2 from the germline V gene are SGHTA and FQGNSA. The CDR3 coding sequence is TGTGCCAGCAGACCTTCAGGGGCGGGGGAGCAGTACTTC. Translation gives CASRPSGAGEQYF.

The chain is built from TRBV28 and TRBJ2-1, with 10 bases identical to TRBD2. Germline V gene sequence: CDR1 MDHEN, CDR2 SYDVKM. The CDR3 is made up of 16 amino acids. V was pared by 5 bases and J by 6 bases, with 10 bases of the junction left unmatched. The chain's CDR3 is CASSTLAGHPLNEQFF. Here the CDR3 DNA reads TGTGCCAGCAGTACACTAGCGGGACACCCCCTCAATGAGCAGTTCTTC.

With regard to this clonotype: This may stem from a read error, because a much larger clone lies one nucleotide away. V is TRBV12-3 or TRBV12-4 and J is TRBJ2-1, with TRBD2 identical over 7 bases. The CDR3 consists of 15 residues. Unmatched junction bases numbered 8, after V lost 4 bases and J lost 5 bases. CDR3 in DNA: TGTGCCAGCAGTTGTGAGGGGCGGGAGCACAATGAGCAGTTCTTC. Amino acids: CASSCEGREHNEQFF.

J is TRBJ2-2 and V is TRBV7-2; D perhaps matches TRBD2 (7 bases). Germline CDR1 SGHTA, CDR2 FQGNSA. Trimming took off 6 bases at V and 5 bases at J, with 13 bases between the two ends. There are 14 residues in the CDR3. CDR3 nucleotides: TGTGCCAGCAGAATAGGGGGGGAGACCGGGGAGCTGTTTTTT. Translating gives CASRIGGETGELFF.

This chain uses TRBV27 with TRBJ2-5, with 7 positions matching TRBD1. The closer fit of TRBJ2-7 to the DNA end suggests the J call may be wrong. The CDR3 has 15 residues. In germline, CDR1 is MNHEY, CDR2 SMNVEV (reference sequence). CDR3 protein: CASRYLTGSFREQYF. For the CDR3, the DNA is TGTGCCAGCAGATACCTGACAGGGTCTTTTCGCGAGCAGTACTTC.

The gene calls are TRBV5-6 and TRBJ2-5; D not certain. The J call is uncertain, as TRBJ2-7 better fits the DNA end. This CDR3 spans 11 amino acids. Looked up from germline, CDR1 is SGHDT and CDR2 is YYEEEE. CDR3 DNA sequence: TGTGCCAGCAGCGTAACGTCCGAGCAGTACTTC. Translating gives CASSVTSEQYF.

A remark on this clonotype: This may arise from a read error, as a much more abundant clone is one base away. This rearrangement joins TRBV20-1 to TRBJ2-1, with a tentative D call TRBD2 (6 bases). The J call is doubtful: the DNA matches TRBJ2-7 better. This CDR3 has 17 amino acids. The V gene's germline CDR1 is DFQATT and CDR2 SNEGSKA (reference sequence). The CDR3: CSARDPRSAGFYNEQYF. The DNA for the CDR3 is TGCAGTGCTAGAGATCCCCGATCGGCGGGATTTTACAATGAGCAGTACTTC.

The sample holds many counts of this clonotype. The V call is TRBV29-1, the J call TRBJ2-5; the match to TRBD1 covers 7 bases. Germline values: CDR1 SQVTM, CDR2 ANQGSEA. Unmatched junction bases numbered 8, after V lost 1 base and J lost 6 bases. The CDR3 spans 14 residues. CDR3 coding DNA: TGCAGCGTTGAAGCTCCAGGGGGATCGAAGACCCAGTACTTC. This sequence encodes CSVEAPGGSKTQYF. Looking up the rest from reference TRBV29-1 and TRBJ2-5 gives the full variable domain: SAVISQKPSRDICQRGTSLTIQCQVDSQVTMMFWYRQQPGQSLTLIATANQGSEATYESGFVIDKFPISRPNLTFSTLTVSNMSPEDSSIYLCSVEAPGGSKTQYFGPGTRLLVL.

This clonotype was seen a handful of times. V is TRBV7-9 and J is TRBJ2-3; tentatively, D is TRBD2 (5 bases). The CDR3 is 14 residues long. CDR1 and CDR2 from the germline V gene are SEHNR and FQNEAQ (reference sequence). V was shortened by 5 bases and J by 0 bases, with 9 bases between the two germline ends. The CDR3 DNA reads TGTGCCAGCAGCCCTGCTAGCAGCACAGATACGCAGTATTTT. The encoded protein is CASSPASSTDTQYF.

This clonotype was recorded many times. A much larger clone lies a single base off, so this may be a read error. The chain employs TRBV13 and TRBJ2-7; D ambiguous. CDR1 is PRHDT and CDR2 is FYEKMQ in the germline V gene (reference sequence). The CDR3 consists of 11 residues. V lost 2 bases, J lost 7 bases, and 6 bases lay in between. CDR3 loop: CASSLQREQYF. The CDR3 nucleotides read TGTGCCAGCAGCTTACAACGTGAGCAGTACTTC.

The V gene is TRBV28, the J gene TRBJ2-2; no firm D call. CDR3 length equals 14 residues. In germline, CDR1 is MDHEN, CDR2 SYDVKM. V shed 2 bases and J shed 1 base, with 5 bases lying between them. The CDR3 reads CASSLPLNTGELFF. The CDR3, as DNA: TGTGCCAGCAGTTTACCCTTGAACACCGGGGAGCTGTTTTTT. The variable domain in full, with the rest retrieved from reference TRBV28 and TRBJ2-2, is DVKVTQSSRYLVKRTGEKVFLECVQDMDHENMFWYRQDPGLGLRLIYFSYDVKMKEKGDIPEGYSVSREKKERFSLILESASTNQTSMYLCASSLPLNTGELFFGEGSRLTVL.

The chain has TRBV10-3 and TRBJ1-2; D gene ambiguous. CDR1 ENHRY and CDR2 SYGVKD come from the germline V gene. This CDR3 comprises 14 residues. V was pared by 2 bases and J by 5 bases, with 12 bases between. The CDR3 sequence: CAISEGPQTYGYTF. In nucleotides, the CDR3 is TGTGCCATCAGTGAGGGACCGCAGACTTATGGCTACACCTTC.

For the CDR3, the DNA is TGCGCCAGCGGCCCGGACGTTGGAGACACTGAAGCTTTCTTT. It is translated as CASGPDVGDTEAFF. V usage is TRBV5-1 and J usage is TRBJ1-1; no firm D call. Germline assignment: CDR1 SGHRS and CDR2 YFSETQ. With 7 bases removed from V and 3 bases from J, the gap between germline ends came to 16 bases. This CDR3 comprises 14 residues.

The sample holds one count of this clonotype. The genes are TRBV20-1 and TRBJ1-6; 7 bases fit TRBD1. CDR1 is DFQATT and CDR2 is SNEGSKA in the germline V gene (reference sequence). This CDR3 spans 14 amino acids. J gave up 7 bases and V 6 bases, and 9 bases lay outside the gene matches. The CDR3 region is CSARDSPWNSPLHF. In nucleotides, the CDR3 is TGCAGTGCCAGGGACAGTCCCTGGAATTCACCCCTCCACTTT.

This CDR3 reads CATSRDGVEDTQYF. The DNA for the CDR3 is TGTGCCACCAGCAGAGATGGGGTTGAAGATACGCAGTATTTT. J is TRBJ2-3 and V is TRBV15; D is ambiguous. V was trimmed by 0 bases and J by 5 bases, leaving 9 bases between them. This CDR3 contains 14 residues. Germline V gene sequence: CDR1 LNHNV, CDR2 YYDKDF (reference sequence).

This clonotype was recorded only once. V gene TRBV12-3 or TRBV12-4 combines with J gene TRBJ1-6; 7 nucleotides agree with TRBD1. V trimming: 3 bases; J trimming: 7 bases; junction bases outside the gene matches: 3. This CDR3 spans 14 amino acids. The chain's CDR3 is CASSFGTANSPLHF. Written as DNA, the CDR3 is TGTGCCAGCAGTTTCGGGACAGCGAATTCACCCCTCCACTTT.